The clone carrying this TCR beta chain was recorded a few times. What it recognizes is unknown. In TCRdb, the reads were re-called with MiXCR into one record per CDR3 protein. Among under 250,000 distinct CDR3 sequences listed, 12% were seen once. The data were obtained in a study of T cell repertoires in cytomegalovirus infection. Study-level findings and limits: Ex vivo, HLA-C-restricted CMV-specific TCR beta clonotypes prevailed over the rest of the response.

V lost 9 bases to trimming and J lost 7 bases; unmatched junction nucleotides: 10. The CDR3 covers 13 residues. The germline V gene encodes CDR1 MDHEN and CDR2 SYDVKM. The source of this sequence is a human donor in good health (CMV status not recorded). Some clones in this sample may be carry-over from other donors' samples. Sequencing input: PBMCs. The chain couples TRBV28 to TRBJ2-7; TRBD2 aligns across 9 bases. The chain's CDR3 is CASRTSDTREQYF. The DNA of the CDR3 is TGTGCCAGTCGGACTAGCGATACTAGAGAGCAGTACTTC.